The clone carrying this T cell receptor (beta chain) was counted many times. Its target is not known. The CDR3 is made up of 12 amino acids. V was pared by 8 bases and J by 9 bases, with 14 bases between. From germline, CDR1 is MNHEY and CDR2 SMNVEV (reference sequence). The data belong to a study of T-cell reconstitution after alpha-beta-depleted transplantation in children. A library of TCRbeta sequences, prepared with unique molecular identifiers, was generated. TCRdb ran MiXCR on the PCR reads and lists one entry per CDR3 protein. The sample includes over 150,000 distinct CDR3 sequences, 6.6% of them seen just once. General study findings and limits: Reportedly, roughly two months post-transplant, alpha-beta T cells arose from several hundred expanded graft clones. Counts and diversity of T cells one year after transplant came mostly from newly produced T cells. It was surviving recipient T cells and thymic progenitors that gave some patients high TCRbeta diversity at day 60.

The chain joins TRBV27 to TRBJ1-5; D is undetermined. Specimen: PBMCs, collected before TCRalphabeta/CD19-depleted stem cell transplant. The sequence came from a boy younger than 10 with acute lymphoblastic leukemia, due to receive a stem cell transplant. CDR3 nucleotides: TGTGCCAGCGGGCTGGCGGAGAGGCCCCAGCATTTT. Translation: CASGLAERPQHF.